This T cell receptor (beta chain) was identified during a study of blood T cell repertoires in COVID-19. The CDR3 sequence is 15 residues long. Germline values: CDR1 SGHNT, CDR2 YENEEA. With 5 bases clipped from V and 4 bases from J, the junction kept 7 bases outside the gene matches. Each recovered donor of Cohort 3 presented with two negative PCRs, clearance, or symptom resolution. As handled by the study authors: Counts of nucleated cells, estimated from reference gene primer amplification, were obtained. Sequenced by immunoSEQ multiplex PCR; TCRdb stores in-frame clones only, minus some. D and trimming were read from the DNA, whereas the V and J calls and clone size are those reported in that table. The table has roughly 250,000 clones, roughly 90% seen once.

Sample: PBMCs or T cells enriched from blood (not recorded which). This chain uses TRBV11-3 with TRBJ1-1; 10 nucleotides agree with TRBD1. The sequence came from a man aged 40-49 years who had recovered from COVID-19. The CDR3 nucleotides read TGTGCCAGCAGCCAAGACAGGGGGCGGGTCACTGAAGCTTTCTTT. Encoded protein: CASSQDRGRVTEAFF. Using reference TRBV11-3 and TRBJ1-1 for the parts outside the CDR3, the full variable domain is EAGVVQSPRYKIIEKKQPVAFWCNPISGHNTLYWYLQNLGQGPELLIRYENEEAVDDSQLPKDRFSAERLKGVDSTLKIQPAELGDSAVYLCASSQDRGRVTEAFFGQGTRLTVV.